This T cell receptor beta chain emerged from a study of blood T cells in healthy people across ages. V lost 4 bases and J lost 13; bases outside the gene matches: 14. Germline V gene sequence: CDR1 SGHRS, CDR2 YFSETQ. The CDR3 spans 15 residues. It was with a sample-barcoded 5' primer and a J-beta primer mix that a second PCR of roughly 7 to 12 cycles was run. TCRdb reprocessed the 5' RACE reads via MiXCR and lists one record per CDR3 protein. The data show 650,000 or so distinct CDR3 sequences, 52% seen once. In this sample, this clonotype turned up once. This TCR derives from a woman of 80 years or more in good health. The sequenced material came from blood. V gene TRBV5-1 combines with J gene TRBJ2-1; 10 bases agree with TRBD1. The CDR3, as DNA: TGCGCCAGCAGCGAATCGACAGGGGGCGATCCCAAACAGTTCTTC. Amino acids: CASSESTGGDPKQFF.